The sequence of this TCR beta chain was determined in a study of T-cell memory formation after mild COVID-19. Overall study: Among the donors, TCR clusters were largely specific to each donor. Study outcomes and limitations: Among clones contracting day 15 to 85, CD4/CD8 was balanced, whereas later expanders leaned CD4+. The pre-infection memory compartment contained some responding clones, suggesting cross-reactive memory joined.

Comments on this clonotype: The antigen remains unidentified.

The V end lost 3 bases, the J end lost 0 bases, and 9 bases lay between the germline ends. CDR3 length: 15 residues. TCRdb fed the 5' RACE reads into MiXCR, producing one record per CDR3 protein. In the table there are approximately 570,000 distinct CDR3 sequences, roughly 18% of which are singletons. The sequenced sample consisted of PBMCs or a T cell subset sorted from them (not recorded which). The sequence was obtained from an adult woman who had mild COVID-19 (a few samples of this study predate the infection). Cell type and time point are not known. V gene TRBV12-3 or TRBV12-4 combines with J gene TRBJ1-3; a weak D match, TRBD1 (5 bases). The CDR3 reads CASSFWGSSGNTIYF. CDR3 coding DNA: TGTGCCAGCAGTTTTTGGGGGAGCTCTGGAAACACCATATATTTT.